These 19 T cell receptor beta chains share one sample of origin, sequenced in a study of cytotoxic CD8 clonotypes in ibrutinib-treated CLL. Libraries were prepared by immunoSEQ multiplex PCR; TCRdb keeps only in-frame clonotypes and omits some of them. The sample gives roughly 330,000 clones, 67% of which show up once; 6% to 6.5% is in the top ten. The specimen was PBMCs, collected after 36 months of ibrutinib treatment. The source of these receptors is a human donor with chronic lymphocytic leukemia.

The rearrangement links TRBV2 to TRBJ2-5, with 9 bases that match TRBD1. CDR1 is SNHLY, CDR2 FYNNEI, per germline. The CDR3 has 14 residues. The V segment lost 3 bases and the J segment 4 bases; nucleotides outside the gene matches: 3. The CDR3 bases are TGTGCCAGCAGTGAGGAGACAGGGGGAGAGACCCAGTACTTC. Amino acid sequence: CASSEETGGETQYF.

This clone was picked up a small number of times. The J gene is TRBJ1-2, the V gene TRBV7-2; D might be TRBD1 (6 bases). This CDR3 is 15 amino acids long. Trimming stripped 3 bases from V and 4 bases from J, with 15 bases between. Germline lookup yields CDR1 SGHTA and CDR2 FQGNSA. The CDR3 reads CASSLNRAPLYGYTF. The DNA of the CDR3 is TGTGCCAGCAGCTTGAACAGGGCCCCACTCTATGGCTACACCTTC.

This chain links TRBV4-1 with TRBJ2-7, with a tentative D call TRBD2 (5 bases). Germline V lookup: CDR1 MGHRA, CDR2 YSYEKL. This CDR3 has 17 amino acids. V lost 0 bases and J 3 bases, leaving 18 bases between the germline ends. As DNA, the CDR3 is TGCGCCAGCAGCCAAGATCCCCCCGGGGTAATTCTCTACGAGCAGTACTTC. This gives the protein CASSQDPPGVILYEQYF.

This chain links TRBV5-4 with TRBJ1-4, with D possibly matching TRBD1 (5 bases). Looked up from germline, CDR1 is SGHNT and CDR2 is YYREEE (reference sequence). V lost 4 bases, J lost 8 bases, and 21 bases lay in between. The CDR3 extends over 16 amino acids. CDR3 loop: CASSRGLRGDREKLFF. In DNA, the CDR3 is TGTGCCAGCAGCCGGGGACTAAGGGGTGATAGAGAAAAACTGTTTTTT.

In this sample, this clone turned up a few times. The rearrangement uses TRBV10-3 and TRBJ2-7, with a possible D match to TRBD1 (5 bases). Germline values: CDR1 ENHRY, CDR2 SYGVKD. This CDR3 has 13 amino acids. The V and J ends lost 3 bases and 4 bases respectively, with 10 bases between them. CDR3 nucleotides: TGTGCCATCAGTGATGGACAAATTTACGAGCAGTACTTC. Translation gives CAISDGQIYEQYF.

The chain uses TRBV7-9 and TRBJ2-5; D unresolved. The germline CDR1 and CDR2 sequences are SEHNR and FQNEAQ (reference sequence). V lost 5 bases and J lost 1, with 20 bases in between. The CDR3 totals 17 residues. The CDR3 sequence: CASSTLSFSGPQETQYF. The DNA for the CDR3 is TGTGCCAGCAGCACCCTCAGCTTCTCCGGGCCCCAAGAGACCCAGTACTTC.

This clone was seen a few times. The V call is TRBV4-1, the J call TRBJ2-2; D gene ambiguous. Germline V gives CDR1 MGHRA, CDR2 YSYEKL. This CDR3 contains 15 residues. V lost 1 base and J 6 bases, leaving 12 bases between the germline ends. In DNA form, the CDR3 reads TGCGCCAGCAGCCAAGCATTCGCCCCCTCCGGGGAGCTGTTTTTT. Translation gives CASSQAFAPSGELFF.

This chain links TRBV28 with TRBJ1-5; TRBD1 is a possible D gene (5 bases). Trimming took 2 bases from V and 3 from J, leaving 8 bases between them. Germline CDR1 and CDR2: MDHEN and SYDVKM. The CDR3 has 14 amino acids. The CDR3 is CASSLLGTNQPQHF. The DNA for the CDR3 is TGTGCCAGCAGTTTACTTGGGACCAATCAGCCCCAGCATTTT.

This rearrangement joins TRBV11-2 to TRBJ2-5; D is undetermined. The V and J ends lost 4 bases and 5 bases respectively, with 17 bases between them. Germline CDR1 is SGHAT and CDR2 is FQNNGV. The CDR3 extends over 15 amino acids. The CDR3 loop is CASSSRWADRETQYF. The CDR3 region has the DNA TGTGCCAGCAGCTCCCGGTGGGCGGATCGGGAGACCCAGTACTTC.

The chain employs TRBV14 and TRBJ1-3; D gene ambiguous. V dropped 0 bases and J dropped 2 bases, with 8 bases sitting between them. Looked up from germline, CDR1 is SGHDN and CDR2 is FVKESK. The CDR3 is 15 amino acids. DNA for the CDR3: TGTGCCAGCAGCCAAGATGGCCGAACTGGAAACACCATATATTTT. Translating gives CASSQDGRTGNTIYF.

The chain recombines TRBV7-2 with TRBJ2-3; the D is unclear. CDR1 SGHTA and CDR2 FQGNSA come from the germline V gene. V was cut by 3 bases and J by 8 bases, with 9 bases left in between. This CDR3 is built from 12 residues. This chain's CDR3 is CASSFELVTQYF. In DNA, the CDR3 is TGTGCCAGCAGCTTTGAGCTAGTTACGCAGTATTTT.

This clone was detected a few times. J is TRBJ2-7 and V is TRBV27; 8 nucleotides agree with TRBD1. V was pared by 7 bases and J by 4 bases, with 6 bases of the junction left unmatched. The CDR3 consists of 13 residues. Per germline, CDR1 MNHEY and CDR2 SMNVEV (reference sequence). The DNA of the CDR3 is TGTGCCAGCAAACGGGACAGGTCGTACGAGCAGTACTTC. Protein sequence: CASKRDRSYEQYF.

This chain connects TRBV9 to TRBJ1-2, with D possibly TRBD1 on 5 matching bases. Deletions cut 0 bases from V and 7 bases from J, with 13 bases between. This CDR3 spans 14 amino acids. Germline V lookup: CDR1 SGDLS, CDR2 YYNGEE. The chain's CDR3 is CASSVAGGNRGYTF. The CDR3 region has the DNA TGTGCCAGCAGCGTAGCTGGGGGGAATCGTGGCTACACCTTC.

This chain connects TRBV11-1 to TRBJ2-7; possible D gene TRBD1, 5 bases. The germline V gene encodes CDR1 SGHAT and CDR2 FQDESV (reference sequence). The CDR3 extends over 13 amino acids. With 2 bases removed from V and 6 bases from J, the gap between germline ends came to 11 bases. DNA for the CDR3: TGTGCCAGCAGCTTACTGACAACAGGCGAGCAGTACTTC. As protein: CASSLLTTGEQYF. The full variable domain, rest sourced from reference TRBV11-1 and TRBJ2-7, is EAEVAQSPRYKITEKSQAVAFWCDPISGHATLYWYRQILGQGPELLVQFQDESVVDDSQLPKDRFSAERLKGVDSTLKIQPAELGDSAMYLCASSLLTTGEQYFGPGTRLTVT.

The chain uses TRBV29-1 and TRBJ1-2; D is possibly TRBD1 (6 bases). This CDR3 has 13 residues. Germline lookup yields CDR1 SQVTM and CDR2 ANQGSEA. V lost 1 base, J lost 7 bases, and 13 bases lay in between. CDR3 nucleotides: TGCAGCGTTGAAGTCGCAGGGGTCGGTGGCTACACCTTC. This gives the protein CSVEVAGVGGYTF.

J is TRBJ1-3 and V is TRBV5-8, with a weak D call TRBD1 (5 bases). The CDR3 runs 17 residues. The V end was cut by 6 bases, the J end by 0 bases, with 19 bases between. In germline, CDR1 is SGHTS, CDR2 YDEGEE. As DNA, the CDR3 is TGTGCCAGCACTAGGGACCCCAAATCCGTCTCTGGAAACACCATATATTTT. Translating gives CASTRDPKSVSGNTIYF.

CDR3 amino acids: CASSQKRLAGSTDTQYF. CDR3 sequence (DNA): TGTGCCAGCAGCCAGAAGCGACTAGCGGGGAGCACAGATACGCAGTATTTT. The chain couples TRBV9 to TRBJ2-3; 11 positions agree with TRBD2. CDR3 length: 17 residues. Germline CDR1 reads SGDLS; CDR2 reads YYNGEE. Trimming at V came to 4 bases and at J to 0 bases, leaving 7 bases not matched to a gene.

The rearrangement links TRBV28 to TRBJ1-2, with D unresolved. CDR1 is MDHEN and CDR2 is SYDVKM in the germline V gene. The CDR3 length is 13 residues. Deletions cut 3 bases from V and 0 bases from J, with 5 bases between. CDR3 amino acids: CASSFRTNYGYTF. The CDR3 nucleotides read TGTGCCAGCAGTTTTAGGACTAACTATGGCTACACCTTC.

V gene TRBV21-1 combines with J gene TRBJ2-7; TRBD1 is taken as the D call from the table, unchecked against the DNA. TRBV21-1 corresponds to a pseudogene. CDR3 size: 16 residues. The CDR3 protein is CASSKVGNRVTYEQYF. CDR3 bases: TGTGCCAGCAGCAAAGTTGGGAACAGGGTTACCTACGAGCAGTACTTC.